The 32 T cell receptor beta chains below were found in one sample sequenced in a study of blood T cell repertoires in COVID-19 (dated by TCRdb to the early 2020s). The receptor library was made with the immunoSEQ multiplex PCR assay. TCRdb mirrors the immuneACCESS table, restricted to in-frame sequences. Some clones are absent from its copies; in checked studies, under half trace to an unresolved V gene, and the reason for the others is unknown. The sample table holds 150,000 to 200,000 clones, of which about four fifths were seen once. Clones ranked in the top ten supply around 3.1% of the sample. Sequenced sample: PBMCs or T cells enriched from blood (not recorded which). The origin of the receptors is a woman aged 25 to 39 who had been exposed to COVID-19.

The chain carries TRBV9 and TRBJ1-1, with a weak D call TRBD1 (5 bases). Germline V gives CDR1 SGDLS, CDR2 YYNGEE. The V end lost 4 bases, the J end lost 3 bases, and 16 bases lay between the germline ends. CDR3 size: 15 residues. CDR3 nucleotides: TGTGCCAGCAGCTCTTCCAGGGAAGTATACACTGAAGCTTTCTTT. This translates into CASSSSREVYTEAFF.

J is TRBJ1-5 and V is TRBV14; D is unresolved. From germline, CDR1 is SGHDN and CDR2 FVKESK. This CDR3 comprises 13 residues. The V end was cut by 4 bases, the J end by 7 bases, with 11 bases between. The CDR3 reads CASSPSRGQPQHF. CDR3 nucleotides: TGTGCCAGCAGCCCCAGTCGAGGGCAGCCCCAGCATTTT.

The chain joins TRBV5-1 to TRBJ1-5, with D possibly being TRBD1 (6 bases). From germline, CDR1 is SGHRS and CDR2 YFSETQ. The length of the CDR3 is 15 residues. V lost 0 bases and J lost 6, with 13 bases in between. Here the CDR3 reads CASSLDRARGQPQHF. CDR3 nucleotide sequence: TGCGCCAGCAGCTTGGACAGGGCTCGCGGTCAGCCCCAGCATTTT.

The CDR3 DNA is TGCGCCAGCAGCTTAGACAGGAACCATGGCTACACCTTC. It yields the protein CASSLDRNHGYTF. The chain carries TRBV5-1 and TRBJ1-2; a possible D gene is TRBD1 (6 bases). Germline CDR1 and CDR2: SGHRS and YFSETQ. Trimming left V 2 bases short and J 6 bases short, with 11 bases between. The CDR3 consists of 13 residues. Looking up the rest from reference TRBV5-1 and TRBJ1-2 gives the full variable domain: KAGVTQTPRYLIKTRGQQVTLSCSPISGHRSVSWYQQTPGQGLQFLFEYFSETQRNKGNFPGRFSGRQFSNSRSEMNVSTLELGDSALYLCASSLDRNHGYTFGSGTRLTVV.

Worth noting for this clone: Its ends do not fully match the called genes, so a read error is possible. The J gene is TRBJ2-3, the V gene TRBV7-8; 11 bases map to TRBD2. CDR1 is SGHVS, CDR2 FQNEAQ, per germline. The CDR3 contains 14 residues. CDR3 loop: CASTLAGGRDTQYF. CDR3 coding DNA: TGTGCCAGCACCTTAGCGGGGGGGCGGGATACGCAGTATTTT.

The V gene is TRBV5-1, the J gene TRBJ1-1, with TRBD1 identical over 7 bases. V lost 0 bases, J lost 0 bases, and 5 bases stayed unmatched. The CDR3 extends over 16 amino acids. CDR1 SGHRS and CDR2 YFSETQ come from the germline V gene. The CDR3 DNA follows: TGCGCCAGCAGCTTGGCCACAGGGGCTTTGAACACTGAAGCTTTCTTT. It translates to CASSLATGALNTEAFF.

The V and J genes are TRBV19 and TRBJ2-6; no clear D gene. Germline CDR1 is LNHDA and CDR2 is SQIVND (reference sequence). Trimming pared 5 bases from V and 1 base from J, leaving 9 bases between. CDR3 length equals 15 residues. The CDR3 nucleotides are TGTGCCAGTAGTCCCTTGTATTCTGGGGCCAACGTCCTGACTTTC. Translating gives CASSPLYSGANVLTF.

This rearrangement joins TRBV13 to TRBJ2-6; 9 bases agree with TRBD1. With 3 bases clipped from V and 1 base from J, the junction kept 10 bases outside the gene matches. Germline-derived CDR1 and CDR2 are PRHDT and FYEKMQ (reference sequence). The CDR3 length is 19 residues. The CDR3 DNA is TGTGCCAGCAGCTTCCGGGACAGGGCGTTTCCATCTGGGGCCAACGTCCTGACTTTC. It is translated as CASSFRDRAFPSGANVLTF.

The rearrangement joins TRBV30 to TRBJ1-6, with 7 positions matching TRBD1. Germline lookup yields CDR1 GTSNPN and CDR2 SVGIG (reference sequence). CDR3 length: 14 residues. The V and J ends lost 0 bases and 10 bases, in that order; junction bases with no gene match: 6. CDR3 in amino acids: CAWSVGGEGSPLHF. CDR3 DNA: TGTGCCTGGAGTGTAGGGGGCGAGGGCTCACCCCTCCACTTT. The full variable domain, completed using reference TRBV30 and TRBJ1-6, is SQTIHQWPATLVQPVGSPLSLECTVEGTSNPNLYWYRQAAGRGLQLLFYSVGIGQISSEVPQNLSASRPQDRQFILSSKKLLLSDSGFYLCAWSVGGEGSPLHFGNGTRLTVT.

This chain joins TRBV3-1 (or the pseudogene TRBV3-2) and TRBJ2-3; maybe TRBD2 (6 bases). The CDR3 contains 15 residues. Germline CDR1 LGHDT, CDR2 YNNKEL (reference sequence). V was clipped by 4 bases and J by 1 base, with 12 bases between them. CDR3 sequence reads: CASSRRLGGTDTQYF. The CDR3 coding sequence is TGTGCCAGCAGCCGAAGACTAGGAGGCACAGATACGCAGTATTTT.

V gene TRBV7-9 combines with J gene TRBJ2-1; tentatively, D is TRBD2 (6 bases). CDR1 and CDR2 from the germline V gene are SEHNR and FQNEAQ (reference sequence). Between the trimmed V and J ends, which lost 5 bases and 6 bases, there was a span of 23 bases. CDR3 length: 17 residues. The CDR3: CASSPTLGEVGSNEQFF. The CDR3 DNA reads TGTGCCAGCAGCCCCACTTTGGGGGAGGTTGGGAGCAATGAGCAGTTCTTC.

This clone was observed a handful of times. V is TRBV19 and J is TRBJ1-1, with a weak D call TRBD1 (5 bases). The germline V gene has CDR1 LNHDA and CDR2 SQIVND (reference sequence). This CDR3 region has 15 residues. The germline V and J ends were trimmed by 4 bases and 0 bases, with 12 bases remaining between them. The CDR3 spells CASSKPGLLNTEAFF. The CDR3 nucleotides are TGTGCCAGTAGTAAGCCGGGACTCCTGAACACTGAAGCTTTCTTT.

The chain uses TRBV9 and TRBJ1-2, with D perhaps matching TRBD1 (5 bases). Trimming took 3 bases from V and 1 from J, leaving 13 bases between them. In germline, CDR1 is SGDLS, CDR2 YYNGEE. The CDR3 covers 15 residues. CDR3 residues: CASSAREGVNYGYTF. The CDR3 bases are TGTGCCAGCAGCGCCAGGGAGGGAGTTAACTATGGCTACACCTTC.

The rearrangement joins TRBV11-2 to TRBJ1-2; D is unresolved. V was shortened by 2 bases and J by 2 bases, with 9 bases between the two germline ends. Looked up from germline, CDR1 is SGHAT and CDR2 is FQNNGV. This CDR3 is built from 14 residues. The DNA for the CDR3 is TGTGCCAGCAGCTTACTCGGTCCCAACTATGGCTACACCTTC. It translates to CASSLLGPNYGYTF.

The V gene is TRBV5-3, the J gene TRBJ1-2; 7 nucleotides agree with TRBD1. TRBV5-3 is filed as an ORF, its function uncertain. Trimming took 5 bases from V and 4 from J; bases not matched to a gene: 8. This CDR3 comprises 14 residues. The CDR3 loop is CARSSQGQFYGYTF. In nucleotides, the CDR3 is TGTGCCAGAAGTTCCCAGGGACAGTTCTATGGCTACACCTTC.

The CDR3 spells CAWSDSGAPHGYTF. CDR3 sequence (DNA): TGTGCCTGGAGCGATTCAGGGGCGCCACATGGCTACACCTTC. The gene calls are TRBV30 and TRBJ1-2; tentative D call: TRBD1 (6 bases). The CDR3 consists of 14 residues. V was pared by 3 bases and J by 6 bases, with 17 bases between. Germline-derived CDR1 and CDR2 are GTSNPN and SVGIG (reference sequence).

The V and J genes are TRBV19 and TRBJ1-1; D ambiguous. Trimming removed 3 bases at V and 2 bases at J, with 19 bases between. The length of the CDR3 is 17 residues. Germline CDR1 and CDR2: LNHDA and SQIVND (reference sequence). The CDR3 DNA follows: TGTGCCAGTAGTATTTCTCGGGTTAGACGATCTAACACTGAAGCTTTCTTT. As protein: CASSISRVRRSNTEAFF.

This sequence joins TRBV7-2 and TRBJ1-2; a possible D gene is TRBD1 (5 bases). The CDR3 length is 15 residues. Trimming took 2 bases from V and 4 from J, leaving 14 bases between them. The germline V gene has CDR1 SGHTA and CDR2 FQGNSA. The CDR3 DNA follows: TGTGCCAGCAGCTTAACCAGTCAGGGAGGCTATGGCTACACCTTC. Translated: CASSLTSQGGYGYTF.

The chain is built from TRBV2 and TRBJ1-3; D not certain. From germline, CDR1 is SNHLY and CDR2 FYNNEI. V lost 4 bases to trimming and J lost 4 bases, with 11 bases between them. The CDR3 loop spans 14 amino acids. CDR3 amino acids: CASSARSLGNTIYF. The DNA for the CDR3 is TGTGCCAGCAGTGCGAGAAGCTTAGGAAACACCATATATTTT.

This sequence joins TRBV12-3 or TRBV12-4 and TRBJ1-2, with 8 bases fitting TRBD1. CDR3 length equals 13 residues. The junction had 1 base not matched to a gene; V was cut back by 3 bases and J by 4 bases. CDR3 amino acids: CASSLTGVYGYTF. CDR3 nucleotides: TGTGCCAGCAGTTTGACAGGGGTCTATGGCTACACCTTC.

This chain joins TRBV19 and TRBJ1-1, with D maybe TRBD1 (5 bases). V was clipped by 5 bases and J by 6 bases, with 19 bases between them. The CDR3 is 15 residues long. Germline CDR1 reads LNHDA; CDR2 reads SQIVND (reference sequence). In nucleotides, the CDR3 is TGTGCCAGTAGTCTGGGGGTCGGGGGATTCGCTGAAGCTTTCTTT. It codes for CASSLGVGGFAEAFF.

This clone came up a few times. The rearrangement joins TRBV5-4 to TRBJ1-2, with D unclear. This CDR3 contains 17 residues. V was clipped by 0 bases and J by 0 bases, with 15 bases between them. The germline gives CDR1 SGHNT, CDR2 YYREEE (reference sequence). This CDR3 is CASSLGLRRDTNYGYTF. CDR3 coding DNA: TGTGCCAGCAGCTTGGGGCTTAGAAGAGACACTAACTATGGCTACACCTTC. The full variable domain, its missing parts supplied by reference TRBV5-4 and TRBJ1-2, is ETGVTQSPTHLIKTRGQQVTLRCSSQSGHNTVSWYQQALGQGPQFIFQYYREEENGRGNFPPRFSGLQFPNYSSELNVNALELDDSALYLCASSLGLRRDTNYGYTFGSGTRLTVV.

This clone has a single count. The same CDR3 can be traced to other DNA sequences in this sample. In DNA form, the CDR3 reads TGCGCCAGCAGCTTGGGCCAGTCCTACGAGCAGTACTTC. Residues: CASSLGQSYEQYF. This chain joins TRBV5-1 and TRBJ2-7; D is unclear. The length of the CDR3 is 13 residues. The V gene's germline CDR1 is SGHRS and CDR2 YFSETQ. V was pared by 0 bases and J by 1 base, with 5 bases between.

This chain connects TRBV5-1 to TRBJ1-6, with 7 positions matching TRBD1. The V segment lost 0 bases and the J segment 10 bases; nucleotides outside the gene matches: 10. The CDR3 loop spans 16 amino acids. From germline, CDR1 is SGHRS and CDR2 YFSETQ. The DNA of the CDR3 is TGCGCCAGCAGCTTGGTGACCGGGACAGTAGGGTCACCCCTCCACTTT. Translation gives CASSLVTGTVGSPLHF.

The chain couples TRBV7-2 to TRBJ2-7; D is possibly TRBD2 (5 bases). CDR3 size: 14 residues. With 4 bases removed from V and 2 bases from J, the gap between germline ends came to 12 bases. The germline CDR1 and CDR2 sequences are SGHTA and FQGNSA. The CDR3 sequence is CASSSRAVAYEQYF. For the CDR3, the DNA is TGTGCCAGCAGCTCCCGAGCGGTCGCCTACGAGCAGTACTTC.

This clone showed up just once. The chain combines TRBV10-3 with TRBJ1-5; D not resolved. Germline V gene sequence: CDR1 ENHRY, CDR2 SYGVKD. V gave up 3 bases and J gave up 0 bases, with 9 bases separating them. The CDR3 has 15 amino acids. The CDR3 coding sequence is TGTGCCATCAGTGATGCGGAGCTTAGCAATCAGCCCCAGCATTTT. It specifies CAISDAELSNQPQHF.

This chain joins TRBV4-3 and TRBJ2-5; 11 bases fit TRBD2. The CDR3 is 17 residues long. After removal of 0 bases from V and 2 bases from J, the junction contained 5 bases not matched to a gene. Germline V gives CDR1 LGHNA, CDR2 YSLEER. The CDR3 DNA reads as TGCGCCAGCAGCCAAGAACTAGCGGGGGTTCCGCAAGAGACCCAGTACTTC. Translated: CASSQELAGVPQETQYF.

The rearrangement uses TRBV30 and TRBJ1-1; 12 bases map to TRBD1. CDR1 is GTSNPN, CDR2 SVGIG, per germline (reference sequence). V gave up 6 bases and J gave up 4 bases; unmatched junction bases: 15. This CDR3 spans 17 amino acids. The DNA of the CDR3 is TGTGCCTGCCACCGGGGGGACAGGGGGCTGTTAAGCACTGAAGCTTTCTTT. Encoded protein: CACHRGDRGLLSTEAFF. The full variable domain, rest sourced from reference TRBV30 and TRBJ1-1, is SQTIHQWPATLVQPVGSPLSLECTVEGTSNPNLYWYRQAAGRGLQLLFYSVGIGQISSEVPQNLSASRPQDRQFILSSKKLLLSDSGFYLCACHRGDRGLLSTEAFFGQGTRLTVV.

The chain links TRBV2 to TRBJ1-1, with D maybe TRBD1 (6 bases). Germline V CDR1 and CDR2: SNHLY, FYNNEI. The CDR3 consists of 13 residues. Deletions cut 8 bases from V and 0 bases from J, with 10 bases between. The CDR3 sequence is CASGQSLNTEAFF. CDR3 DNA sequence: TGTGCCAGCGGACAGTCTTTGAACACTGAAGCTTTCTTT.

This chain joins TRBV19 and TRBJ2-6; D is possibly TRBD1 (6 bases). Germline V gene sequence: CDR1 LNHDA, CDR2 SQIVND (reference sequence). V was shortened by 5 bases and J by 4 bases, with 12 bases between the two germline ends. CDR3 length: 15 residues. CDR3 in DNA: TGTGCCAGTAGTGAACAGGGTCTCGGGGCCAACGTCCTGACTTTC. Translating it yields CASSEQGLGANVLTF.

V gene TRBV5-6 combines with J gene TRBJ2-5; D uncertain. Germline V gene data show CDR1 as SGHDT and CDR2 as YYEEEE. The V end was cut by 2 bases, the J end by 3 bases, with 8 bases between. This CDR3 contains 13 residues. The CDR3 region is CASSFSGKETQYF. In DNA, the CDR3 is TGTGCCAGCAGCTTTTCCGGTAAAGAGACCCAGTACTTC.

The V and J genes are TRBV5-4 and TRBJ2-6; 11 bases map to TRBD1. The V gene end was trimmed by 4 bases and the J gene end by 0 bases; junction bases not matched to a gene: 3. The CDR3 spans 17 residues. The germline CDR1 and CDR2 sequences are SGHNT and YYREEE (reference sequence). The CDR3 DNA follows: TGTGCCAGCAGCCTCGGACAGGGGGCCTCTGGGGCCAACGTCCTGACTTTC. Translation: CASSLGQGASGANVLTF.